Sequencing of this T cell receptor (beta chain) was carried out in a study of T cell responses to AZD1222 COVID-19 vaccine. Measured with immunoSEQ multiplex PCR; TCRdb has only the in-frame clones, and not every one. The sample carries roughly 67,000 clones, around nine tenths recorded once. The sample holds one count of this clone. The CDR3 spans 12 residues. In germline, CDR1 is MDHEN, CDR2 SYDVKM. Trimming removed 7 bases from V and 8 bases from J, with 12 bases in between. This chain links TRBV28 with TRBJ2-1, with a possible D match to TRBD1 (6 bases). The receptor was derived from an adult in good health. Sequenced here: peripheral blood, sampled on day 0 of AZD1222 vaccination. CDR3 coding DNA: TGTGCCAGCACCACAGGGTTCCATGAGCAGTTCTTC. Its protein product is CASTTGFHEQFF.